This TCR beta chain originates from a study of T cells in tumors after PD-1 blockade. Study in general: During anti-PD-1 treatment, some patients continued daily vismodegib 150 mg.

Trimming cost V 1 base and J 1 base; bases outside gene matches: 3. The CDR3 is 15 amino acids. CDR1 LNHDA and CDR2 SQIVND come from the germline V gene (reference sequence). Tumor or blood genomic DNA was sequenced, with inputs of about 616 ng to 6,500 ng. Clones were read by immunoSEQ multiplex PCR, and TCRdb kept only the in-frame ones, dropping some. In the table there are 5,500 to 6,500 clones, around 83% of which are singletons. This rearrangement joins TRBV19 to TRBJ1-1; 7 bases are shared with TRBD1. The receptor's source is a human donor with advanced basal cell or squamous cell carcinoma (not recorded which). Here the sequenced sample was PBMCs, taken after anti-PD-1 therapy. The CDR3 bases are TGTGCCAGTAGTATAGGACAGGGCAGGAACACTGAAGCTTTCTTT. Its translation: CASSIGQGRNTEAFF.